This entry concerns a single T cell receptor (beta chain). By frequency, this clonotype is medium-sized (0.01 to 0.1%), with no count recorded. There is no known antigen for this receptor. The sample is drawn from a study of diagnostic markers for celiac disease (dated by TCRdb to 2020 to 2022). Sequenced using an Illumina MiSeq. Each entry corresponds to one CDR3 protein sequence from reads that TCRdb reprocessed, and DNA is not given. The data table for this sample lists roughly 430 distinct CDR3 sequences. The top ten hold less than 30% of the sample. The clonotype was recovered from a human donor. Input material: either unsorted cells or a sorted T cell fraction (not recorded which).

The CDR3 reads CASSLNTGELFF. This chain is built from TRBV27 and TRBJ2-2. The CDR3, cysteine through phenylalanine, is 12 amino acids long. The entry carries no DNA sequence. Looking up the germline V gene (reference sequence) yields CDR1 MNHEY and CDR2 SMNVEV.